This T cell receptor (beta chain) was obtained from a study of cytomegalovirus exposure and HLA in healthy donors. As to this clone: The same CDR3 is also encoded by other DNA sequences in this sample.

With 60 Vbeta and 13 Jbeta primers, the PCR was carried out. The method was immunoSEQ multiplex PCR; TCRdb's version includes in-frame clones alone and lacks a portion of them. The table has some 180,000 clones, around 80% seen once. CDR3 size: 13 residues. The V end lost 0 bases, the J end lost 4 bases, and 6 bases lay between the germline ends. From germline, CDR1 is MNHEY and CDR2 SVGAGI. This receptor was obtained from a man between 18 and 35 years old in good health and CMV-seronegative. V usage is TRBV6-5 and J usage is TRBJ1-2, with D possibly TRBD1 on 5 matching bases. The sequenced sample consisted of PBMCs. The CDR3 DNA reads TGTGCCAGCAGTTACTCGCAGGGCTATGGCTACACCTTC. This translates into CASSYSQGYGYTF.